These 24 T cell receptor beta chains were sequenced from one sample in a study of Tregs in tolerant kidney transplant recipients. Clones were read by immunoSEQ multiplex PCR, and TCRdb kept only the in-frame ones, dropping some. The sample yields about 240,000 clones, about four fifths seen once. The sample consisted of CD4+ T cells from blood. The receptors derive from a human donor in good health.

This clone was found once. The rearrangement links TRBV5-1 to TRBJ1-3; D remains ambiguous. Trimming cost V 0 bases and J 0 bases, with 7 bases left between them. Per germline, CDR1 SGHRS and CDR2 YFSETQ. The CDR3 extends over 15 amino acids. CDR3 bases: TGCGCCAGCAGCTTGGCCCCCGGCTCTGGAAACACCATATATTTT. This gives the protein CASSLAPGSGNTIYF. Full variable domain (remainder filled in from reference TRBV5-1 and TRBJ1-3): KAGVTQTPRYLIKTRGQQVTLSCSPISGHRSVSWYQQTPGQGLQFLFEYFSETQRNKGNFPGRFSGRQFSNSRSEMNVSTLELGDSALYLCASSLAPGSGNTIYFGEGSWLTVV.

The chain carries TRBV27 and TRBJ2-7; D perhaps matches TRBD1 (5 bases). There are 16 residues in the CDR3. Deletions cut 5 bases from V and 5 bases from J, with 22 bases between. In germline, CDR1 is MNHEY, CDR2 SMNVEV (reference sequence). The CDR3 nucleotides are TGTGCCAGCAGTAGGAAGGGGCCCCTCTTCTCGAACGAGCAGTACTTC. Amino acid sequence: CASSRKGPLFSNEQYF.

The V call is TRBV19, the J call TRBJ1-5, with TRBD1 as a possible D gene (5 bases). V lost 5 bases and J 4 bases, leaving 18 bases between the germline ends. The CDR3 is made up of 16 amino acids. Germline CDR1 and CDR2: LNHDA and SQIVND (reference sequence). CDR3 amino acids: CASSFSPGASNQPQHF. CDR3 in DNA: TGTGCCAGTAGTTTTAGCCCCGGGGCTTCGAATCAGCCCCAGCATTTT.

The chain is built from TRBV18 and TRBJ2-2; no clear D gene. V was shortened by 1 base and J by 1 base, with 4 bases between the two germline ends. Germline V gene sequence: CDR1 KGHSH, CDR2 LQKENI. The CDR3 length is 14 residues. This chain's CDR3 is CASSPLGNTGELFF. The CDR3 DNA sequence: TGTGCCAGCTCACCACTAGGGAACACCGGGGAGCTGTTTTTT.

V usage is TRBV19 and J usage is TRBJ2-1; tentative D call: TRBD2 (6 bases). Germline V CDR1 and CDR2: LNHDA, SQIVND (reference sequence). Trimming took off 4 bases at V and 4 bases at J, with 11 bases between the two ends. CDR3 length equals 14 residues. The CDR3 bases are TGTGCCAGTAGTAGCGGCGGGAATTACAATGAGCAGTTCTTC. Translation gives CASSSGGNYNEQFF.

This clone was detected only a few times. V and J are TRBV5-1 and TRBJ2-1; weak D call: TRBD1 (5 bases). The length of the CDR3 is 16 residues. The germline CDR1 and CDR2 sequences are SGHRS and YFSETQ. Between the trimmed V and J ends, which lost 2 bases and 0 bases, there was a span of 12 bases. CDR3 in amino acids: CASSFSGASSYNEQFF. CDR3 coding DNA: TGCGCCAGCAGCTTCAGTGGGGCTAGCTCCTACAATGAGCAGTTCTTC.

DNA of the CDR3: TGTGCCAGCAAGGGGGGTCCGGGACAAATCTATGGCTACACCTTC. This gives the protein CASKGGPGQIYGYTF. The chain uses TRBV2 and TRBJ1-2, with D possibly matching TRBD1 (6 bases). Germline loops: CDR1 SNHLY, CDR2 FYNNEI. Trimming took 7 bases from V and 4 from J, leaving 19 bases between them. This CDR3 has 15 amino acids.

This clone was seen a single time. The CDR3 is CASRTTGGSNQPQHF. The CDR3 nucleotides read TGTGCCAGCAGAACGACAGGAGGAAGCAATCAGCCCCAGCATTTT. This chain connects TRBV6-5 to TRBJ1-5; perhaps TRBD1 as D (6 bases). Looked up from germline, CDR1 is MNHEY and CDR2 is SVGAGI. Trimming removed 6 bases at V and 1 base at J, with 13 bases between. The CDR3 spans 15 residues.

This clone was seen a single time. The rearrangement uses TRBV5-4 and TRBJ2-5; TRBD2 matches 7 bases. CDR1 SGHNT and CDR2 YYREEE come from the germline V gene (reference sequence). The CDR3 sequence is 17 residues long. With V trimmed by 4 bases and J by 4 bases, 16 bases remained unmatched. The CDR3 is CASSLGKAGEGGETQYF. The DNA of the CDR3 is TGTGCCAGCAGCCTGGGGAAGGCGGGAGAAGGAGGAGAGACCCAGTACTTC.

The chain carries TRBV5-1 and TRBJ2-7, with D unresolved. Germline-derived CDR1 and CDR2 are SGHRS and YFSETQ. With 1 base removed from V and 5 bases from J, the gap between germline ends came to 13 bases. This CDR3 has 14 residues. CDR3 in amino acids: CASSLNSLVNEQYF. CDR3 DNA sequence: TGCGCCAGCAGCTTGAACAGCTTGGTCAACGAGCAGTACTTC.

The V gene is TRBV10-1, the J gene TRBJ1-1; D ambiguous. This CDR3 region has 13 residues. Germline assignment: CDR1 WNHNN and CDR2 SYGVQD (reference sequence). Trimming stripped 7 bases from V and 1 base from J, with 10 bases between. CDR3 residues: CASTPGPNTEAFF. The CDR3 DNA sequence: TGCGCCAGCACCCCAGGCCCGAACACTGAAGCTTTCTTT.

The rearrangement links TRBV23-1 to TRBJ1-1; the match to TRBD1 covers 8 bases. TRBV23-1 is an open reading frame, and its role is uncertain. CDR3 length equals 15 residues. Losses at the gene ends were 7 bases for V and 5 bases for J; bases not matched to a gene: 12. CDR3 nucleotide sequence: TGCGCCAGCACAGCGGACAGGGTGGATTTTACTGAAGCTTTCTTT. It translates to CASTADRVDFTEAFF.

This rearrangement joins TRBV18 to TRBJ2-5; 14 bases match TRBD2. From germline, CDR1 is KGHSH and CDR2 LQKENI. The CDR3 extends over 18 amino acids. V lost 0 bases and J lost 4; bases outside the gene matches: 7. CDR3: CASSPPGLAGVGGETQYF. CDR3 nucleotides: TGTGCCAGCTCACCACCGGGACTAGCGGGAGTAGGTGGAGAGACCCAGTACTTC.

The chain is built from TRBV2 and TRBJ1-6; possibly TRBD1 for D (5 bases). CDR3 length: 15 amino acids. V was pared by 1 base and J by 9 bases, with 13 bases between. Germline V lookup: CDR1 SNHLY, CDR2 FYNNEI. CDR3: CASSEERGRTSPLHF. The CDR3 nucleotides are TGTGCCAGCAGTGAAGAAAGGGGACGTACTTCACCCCTCCACTTT. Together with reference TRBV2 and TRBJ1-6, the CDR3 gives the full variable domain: EPEVTQTPSHQVTQMGQEVILRCVPISNHLYFYWYRQILGQKVEFLVSFYNNEISEKSEIFDDQFSVERPDGSNFTLKIRSTKLEDSAMYFCASSEERGRTSPLHFGNGTRLTVT.

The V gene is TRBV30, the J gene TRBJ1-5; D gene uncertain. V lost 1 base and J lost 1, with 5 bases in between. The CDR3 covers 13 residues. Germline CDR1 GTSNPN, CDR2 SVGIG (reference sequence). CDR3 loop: CAWSEISNQPQHF. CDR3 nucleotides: TGTGCCTGGAGTGAGATCAGCAATCAGCCCCAGCATTTT.

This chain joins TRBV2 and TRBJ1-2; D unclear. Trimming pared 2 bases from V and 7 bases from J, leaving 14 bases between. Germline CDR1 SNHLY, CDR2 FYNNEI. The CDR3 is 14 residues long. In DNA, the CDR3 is TGTGCCAGCAGTGAACGGCTGGGCTCGGTTGGCTACACCTTC. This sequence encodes CASSERLGSVGYTF.

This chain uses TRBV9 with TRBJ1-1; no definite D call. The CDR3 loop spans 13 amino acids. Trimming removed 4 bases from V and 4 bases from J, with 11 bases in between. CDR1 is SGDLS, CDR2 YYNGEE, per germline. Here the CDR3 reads CASSSSSGTEAFF. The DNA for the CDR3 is TGTGCCAGCAGCTCCTCCTCGGGCACTGAAGCTTTCTTT.

For the CDR3, the DNA is TGTGCCAGCAGTCCACTACAGGGGGCTGAGAAGGAGCAGTTCTTC. Its translation: CASSPLQGAEKEQFF. The chain couples TRBV2 to TRBJ2-1; 9 bases match TRBD1. Germline V gives CDR1 SNHLY, CDR2 FYNNEI. Trimming at V came to 5 bases and at J to 10 bases, leaving 12 bases not matched to a gene. CDR3 length equals 15 residues.

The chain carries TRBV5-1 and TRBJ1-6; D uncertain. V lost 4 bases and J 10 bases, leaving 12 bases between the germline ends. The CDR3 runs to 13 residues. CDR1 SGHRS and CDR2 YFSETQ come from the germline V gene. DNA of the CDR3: TGCGCCAGCAGCCTGACTATTGAATCACCCCTCCACTTT. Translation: CASSLTIESPLHF. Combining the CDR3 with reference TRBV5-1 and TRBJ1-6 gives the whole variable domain KAGVTQTPRYLIKTRGQQVTLSCSPISGHRSVSWYQQTPGQGLQFLFEYFSETQRNKGNFPGRFSGRQFSNSRSEMNVSTLELGDSALYLCASSLTIESPLHFGNGTRLTVT.

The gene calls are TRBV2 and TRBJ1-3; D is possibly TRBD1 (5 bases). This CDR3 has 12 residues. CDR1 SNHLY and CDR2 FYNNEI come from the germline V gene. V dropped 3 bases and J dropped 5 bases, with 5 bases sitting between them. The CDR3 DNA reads TGTGCCAGCAGTGAGGACAGAAACACCATATATTTT. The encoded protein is CASSEDRNTIYF.

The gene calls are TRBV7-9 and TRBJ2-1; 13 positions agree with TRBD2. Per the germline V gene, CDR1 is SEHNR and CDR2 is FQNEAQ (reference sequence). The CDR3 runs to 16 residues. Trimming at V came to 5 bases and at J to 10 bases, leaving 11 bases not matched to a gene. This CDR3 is CASSGRTSGRIEEQFF. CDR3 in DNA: TGTGCCAGCAGCGGGAGGACTAGCGGGAGAATAGAGGAGCAGTTCTTC.

CDR3 amino acids: CASSANYEQYF. In DNA, the CDR3 is TGTGCCAGCAGTGCCAACTACGAGCAGTACTTC. The chain carries TRBV25-1 and TRBJ2-7; unclear D gene. In germline, CDR1 is MGHDK, CDR2 SYGVNS. Trimming pared 4 bases from V and 3 bases from J, leaving 4 bases between. The CDR3 length is 11 residues.

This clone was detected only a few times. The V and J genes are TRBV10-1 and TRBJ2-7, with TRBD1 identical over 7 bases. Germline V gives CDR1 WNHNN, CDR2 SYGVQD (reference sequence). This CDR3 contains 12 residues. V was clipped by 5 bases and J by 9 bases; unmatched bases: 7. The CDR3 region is CASSSDRSAQYF. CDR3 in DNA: TGCGCCAGCAGTTCGGACAGGTCCGCGCAGTACTTC.

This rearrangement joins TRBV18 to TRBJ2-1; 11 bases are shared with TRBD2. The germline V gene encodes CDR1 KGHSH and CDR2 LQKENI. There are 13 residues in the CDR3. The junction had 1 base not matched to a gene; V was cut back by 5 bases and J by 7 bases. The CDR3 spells CASSTSGGNEQFF. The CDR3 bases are TGTGCCAGCTCAACTAGCGGGGGTAATGAGCAGTTCTTC.